Reported below is one T cell receptor beta chain. The antigen remains unidentified. The data were obtained in a study of T cell responses to AZD1222 COVID-19 vaccine. Study-level results: There were mostly white British donors and more females than males, and clonal diversity was possibly underestimated.

TCRdb's table, derived via immunoSEQ multiplex PCR, lists solely in-frame clones and lacks some. The sample holds some 96,000 clones, about 88% seen once. V lost 4 bases and J 5 bases, leaving 9 bases between the germline ends. Germline V gene lookup returns CDR1 SGHNT and CDR2 YYREEE (reference sequence). This CDR3 has 12 amino acids. The specimen comprised peripheral blood, sampled 28 days after the second AZD1222 dose. The sequence came from an adult who received the AZD1222 COVID-19 vaccine. This rearrangement joins TRBV5-4 to TRBJ1-2, with a possible D match to TRBD1 (5 bases). CDR3 loop: CASSRQGYGYTF. The CDR3 DNA reads TGTGCCAGCAGCCGCCAGGGATATGGCTACACCTTC.